This T cell receptor (beta chain) came from a study of cytomegalovirus exposure and HLA in healthy donors. In the study overall: Membership in the Caucasian-associated ancestry cluster was found for about 80% of approximately 400 genotyped donors.

The CDR3 runs to 17 residues. The V gene's germline CDR1 is SGHAT and CDR2 FQNNGV. V lost 5 bases and J lost 4; bases outside the gene matches: 14. About this clone: The antigen is unknown.

Notes on the study in general: Among the most significant clusters, several appeared linked to common viral pathogens in a later analysis. Rarity characterized most TCR sequences, yet some public TCRs appeared in many donors.

Primers for the PCR totalled 60 Vbeta and 13 Jbeta. Using immunoSEQ multiplex PCR, the repertoire was profiled, and TCRdb retains in-frame clones only, with some absent. The sample has under 300,000 clones; about 90% are singletons. The source is a girl aged 2 to 10 in good health and CMV-seronegative. The source material was PBMCs. This chain links TRBV11-2 with TRBJ2-7; 10 nucleotides match TRBD2. CDR3 loop: CASSGRGSGGFLYEQYF. The CDR3 nucleotides read TGTGCCAGCAGCGGGAGGGGTAGCGGGGGGTTCTTGTACGAGCAGTACTTC.